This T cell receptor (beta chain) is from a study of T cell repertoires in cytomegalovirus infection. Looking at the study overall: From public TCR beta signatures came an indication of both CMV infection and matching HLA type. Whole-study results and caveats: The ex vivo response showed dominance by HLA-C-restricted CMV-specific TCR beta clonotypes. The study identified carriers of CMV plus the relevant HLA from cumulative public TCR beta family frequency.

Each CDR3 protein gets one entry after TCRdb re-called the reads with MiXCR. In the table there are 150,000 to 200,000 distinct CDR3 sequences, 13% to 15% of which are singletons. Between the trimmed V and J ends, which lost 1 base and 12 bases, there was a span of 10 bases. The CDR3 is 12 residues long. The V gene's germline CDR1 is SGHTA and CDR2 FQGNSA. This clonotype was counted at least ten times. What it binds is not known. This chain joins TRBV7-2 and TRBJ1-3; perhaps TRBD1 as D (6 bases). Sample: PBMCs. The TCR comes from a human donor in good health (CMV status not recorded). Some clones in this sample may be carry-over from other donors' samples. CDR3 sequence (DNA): TGTGCCAGCAGCTTAGGAGGGGGGAACATATATTTT. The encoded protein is CASSLGGGNIYF.